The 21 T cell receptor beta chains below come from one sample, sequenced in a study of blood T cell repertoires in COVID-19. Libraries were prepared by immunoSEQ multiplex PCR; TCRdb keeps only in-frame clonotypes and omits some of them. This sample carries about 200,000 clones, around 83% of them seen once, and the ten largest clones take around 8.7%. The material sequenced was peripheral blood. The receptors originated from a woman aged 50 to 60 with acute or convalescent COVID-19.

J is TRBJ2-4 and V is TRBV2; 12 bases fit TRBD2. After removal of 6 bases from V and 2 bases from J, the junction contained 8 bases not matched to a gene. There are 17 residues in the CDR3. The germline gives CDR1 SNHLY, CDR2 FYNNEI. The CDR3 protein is CASSEITSGRTKNIQYF. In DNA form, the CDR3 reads TGTGCCAGCAGCGAGATTACTAGCGGGAGGACCAAAAACATTCAGTACTTC.

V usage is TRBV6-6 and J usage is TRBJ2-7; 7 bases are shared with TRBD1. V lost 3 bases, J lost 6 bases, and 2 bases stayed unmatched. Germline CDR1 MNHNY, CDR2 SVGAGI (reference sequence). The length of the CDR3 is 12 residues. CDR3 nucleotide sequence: TGTGCCAGCAGTTATGACAGGGTCGAGCAGTACTTC. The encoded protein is CASSYDRVEQYF.

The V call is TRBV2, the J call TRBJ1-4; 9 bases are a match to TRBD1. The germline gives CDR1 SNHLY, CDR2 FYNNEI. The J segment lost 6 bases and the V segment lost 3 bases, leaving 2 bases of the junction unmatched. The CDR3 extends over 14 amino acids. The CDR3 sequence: CASSDGQGYEKLFF. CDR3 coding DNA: TGTGCCAGCAGTGATGGACAGGGGTATGAAAAACTGTTTTTT.

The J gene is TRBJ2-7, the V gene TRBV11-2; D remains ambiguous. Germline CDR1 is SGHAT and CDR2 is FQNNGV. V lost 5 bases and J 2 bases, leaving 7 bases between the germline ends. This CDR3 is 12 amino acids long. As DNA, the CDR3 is TGTGCCAGCAGCCTATTCACCTACGAGCAGTACTTC. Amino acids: CASSLFTYEQYF.

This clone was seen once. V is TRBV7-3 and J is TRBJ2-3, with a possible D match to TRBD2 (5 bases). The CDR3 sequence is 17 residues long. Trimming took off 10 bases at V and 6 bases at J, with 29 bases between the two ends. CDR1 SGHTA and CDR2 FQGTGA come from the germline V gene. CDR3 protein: CATLQRVALAVPDTQYF. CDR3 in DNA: TGTGCCACTCTCCAAAGGGTAGCGCTGGCTGTCCCGGATACGCAGTATTTT.

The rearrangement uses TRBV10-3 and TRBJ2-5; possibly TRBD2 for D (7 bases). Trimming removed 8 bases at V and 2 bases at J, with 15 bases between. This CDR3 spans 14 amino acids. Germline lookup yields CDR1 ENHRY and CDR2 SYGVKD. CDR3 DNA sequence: TGTGCCATCCGGGGGGCGCTGGGACAAGAGACCCAGTACTTC. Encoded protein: CAIRGALGQETQYF.

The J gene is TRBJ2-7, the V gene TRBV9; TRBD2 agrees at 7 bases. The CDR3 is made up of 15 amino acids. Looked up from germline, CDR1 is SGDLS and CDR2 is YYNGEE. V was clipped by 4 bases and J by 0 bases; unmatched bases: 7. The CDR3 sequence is CASSSGGGSSYEQYF. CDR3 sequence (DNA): TGTGCCAGCAGCTCGGGAGGCGGGTCCTCCTACGAGCAGTACTTC.

DNA for the CDR3: TGTGCCAGCAGTTACGAGCCGTCGGGAAAACTGTTTTTT. As protein: CASSYEPSGKLFF. This chain joins TRBV6-5 and TRBJ1-4; D remains unclear. The germline V and J ends were trimmed by 2 bases and 10 bases, with 11 bases remaining between them. Germline CDR1 and CDR2: MNHEY and SVGAGI. CDR3 length: 13 amino acids.

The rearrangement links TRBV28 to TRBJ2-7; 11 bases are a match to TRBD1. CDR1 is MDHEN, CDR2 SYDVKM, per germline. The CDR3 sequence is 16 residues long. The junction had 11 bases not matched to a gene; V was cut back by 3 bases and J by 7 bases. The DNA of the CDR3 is TGTGCCAGCAGTTTCCCAGGGACAGGGGGGCGGTGGGAGCAGTACTTC. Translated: CASSFPGTGGRWEQYF.

CDR3 amino acids: CSASSGSLDTQYF. The DNA for the CDR3 is TGCAGTGCTAGTAGCGGGAGTTTGGATACGCAGTATTTT. The V and J genes are TRBV20-1 and TRBJ2-3; TRBD2 agrees at 9 bases. Losses at the gene ends were 3 bases for V and 6 bases for J; bases not matched to a gene: 4. CDR3 size: 13 residues. Per germline, CDR1 DFQATT and CDR2 SNEGSKA (reference sequence).

The CDR3 sequence: CASTTSGSYNEQFF. CDR3 DNA sequence: TGTGCCAGCACCACTAGCGGGAGCTACAATGAGCAGTTCTTC. V is TRBV25-1 and J is TRBJ2-1; 11 nucleotides agree with TRBD2. Germline V gives CDR1 MGHDK, CDR2 SYGVNS. J was trimmed by 3 bases and V by 7 bases; bases with no gene match: 2. The CDR3 has 14 residues.

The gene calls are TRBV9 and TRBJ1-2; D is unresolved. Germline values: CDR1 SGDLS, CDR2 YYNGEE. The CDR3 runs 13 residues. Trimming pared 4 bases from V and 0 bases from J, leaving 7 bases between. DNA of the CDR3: TGTGCCAGCAGCCCAGATTCTAACTATGGCTACACCTTC. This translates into CASSPDSNYGYTF. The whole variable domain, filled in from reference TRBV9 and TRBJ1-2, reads DSGVTQTPKHLITATGQRVTLRCSPRSGDLSVYWYQQSLDQGLQFLIQYYNGEERAKGNILERFSAQQFPDLHSELNLSSLELGDSALYFCASSPDSNYGYTFGSGTRLTVV.

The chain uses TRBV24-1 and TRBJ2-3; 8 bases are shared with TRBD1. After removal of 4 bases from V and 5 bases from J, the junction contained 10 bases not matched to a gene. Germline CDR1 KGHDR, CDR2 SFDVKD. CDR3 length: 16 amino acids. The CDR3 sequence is CATSDPDRGVGDTQYF. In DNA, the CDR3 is TGTGCCACCAGTGACCCAGACAGGGGAGTAGGAGATACGCAGTATTTT.

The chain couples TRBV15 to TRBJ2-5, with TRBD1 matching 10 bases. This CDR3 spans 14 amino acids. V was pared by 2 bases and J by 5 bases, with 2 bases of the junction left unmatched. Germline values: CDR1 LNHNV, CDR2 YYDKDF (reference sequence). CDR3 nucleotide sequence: TGTGCCACCAGCAGACCGGGACAGGGGGAGACCCAGTACTTC. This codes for CATSRPGQGETQYF.

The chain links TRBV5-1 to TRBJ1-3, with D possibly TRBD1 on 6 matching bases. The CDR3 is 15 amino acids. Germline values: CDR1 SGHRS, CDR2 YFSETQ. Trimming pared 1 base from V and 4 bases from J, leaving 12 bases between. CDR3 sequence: CASSLSGVEGNTIYF. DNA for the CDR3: TGCGCCAGCAGCTTGTCAGGGGTTGAAGGAAACACCATATATTTT.

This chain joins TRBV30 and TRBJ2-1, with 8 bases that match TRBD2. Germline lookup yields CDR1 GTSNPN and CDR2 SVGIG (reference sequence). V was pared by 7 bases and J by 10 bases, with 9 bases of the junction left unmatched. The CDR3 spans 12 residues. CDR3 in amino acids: CAFTGAGVEQFF. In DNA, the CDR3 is TGTGCCTTTACAGGAGCGGGAGTGGAGCAGTTCTTC.

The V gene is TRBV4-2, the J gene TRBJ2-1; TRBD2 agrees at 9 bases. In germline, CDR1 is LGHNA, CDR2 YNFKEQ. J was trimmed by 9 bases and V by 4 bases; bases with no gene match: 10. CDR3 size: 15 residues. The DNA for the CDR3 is TGTGCCAGCAGCCGGCCGCCTAGCGGGGACATTGAGCAGTTCTTC. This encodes CASSRPPSGDIEQFF.

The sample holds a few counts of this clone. The CDR3 region has the DNA TGTGCCAGCAGTCCGGACCACGGGATGAATCAGCCCCAGCATTTT. Its translation is CASSPDHGMNQPQHF. The chain links TRBV4-2 to TRBJ1-5; D ambiguous. Trimming removed 6 bases from V and 4 bases from J, with 16 bases in between. From germline, CDR1 is LGHNA and CDR2 YNFKEQ. This CDR3 has 15 amino acids.

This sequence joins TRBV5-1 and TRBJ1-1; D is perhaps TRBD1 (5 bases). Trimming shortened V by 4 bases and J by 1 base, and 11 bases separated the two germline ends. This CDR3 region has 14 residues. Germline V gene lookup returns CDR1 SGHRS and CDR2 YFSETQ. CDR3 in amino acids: CASSEGGANTEAFF. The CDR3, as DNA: TGCGCCAGCAGCGAGGGAGGGGCGAACACTGAAGCTTTCTTT.

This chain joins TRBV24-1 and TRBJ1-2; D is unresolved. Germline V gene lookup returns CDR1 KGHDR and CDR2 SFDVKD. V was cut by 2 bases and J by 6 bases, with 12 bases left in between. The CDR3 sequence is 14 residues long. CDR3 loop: CATSDSTDGNGYTF. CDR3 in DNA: TGTGCCACCAGTGATTCTACCGACGGGAATGGCTACACCTTC.

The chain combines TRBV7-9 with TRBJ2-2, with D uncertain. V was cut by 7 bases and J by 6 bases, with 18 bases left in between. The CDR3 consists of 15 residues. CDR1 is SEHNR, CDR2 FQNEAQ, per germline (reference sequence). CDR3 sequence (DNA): TGTGCCAGCACCCTTCCGAGGATCACCGCCGGGGAGCTGTTTTTT. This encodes CASTLPRITAGELFF.